This TCR beta chain was sequenced during a study of lymphopenia after photon versus proton radiotherapy. Overall study findings and caveats: After lymphocyte nadir, photon-treated repertoires showed oligoclonal expansion, especially CD8+ Temra. Under photons, naive T cells and diversity fell while effector/memory populations rose. Post-nadir TCR diversity decline inversely tracked overall survival among those who died.

Here immunoSEQ multiplex PCR was the method, and the copy in TCRdb shows in-frame clones only, minus some. The sample contains tens of thousands of clones, 85% of which appear only once. The length of the CDR3 is 13 residues. Trimming left V 6 bases short and J 5 bases short, with 13 bases between. Germline loops: CDR1 MNHNS, CDR2 SASEGT. As concerns this clone: Its target is unknown.

The rearrangement joins TRBV6-1 to TRBJ1-2; TRBD1 might be the D (5 bases). The TCR sequence derives from a man aged 60-69 years with pancreatic cancer. The material was peripheral blood, obtained from a patient treated with photon-based radiotherapy. The CDR3 region has the DNA TGTGCCAGCAGACTTACCGGGACGTATGGCTACACCTTC. As protein: CASRLTGTYGYTF.